This passage covers 31 T cell receptor beta chains from one sample sequenced in a study of blood T cell repertoires in COVID-19 (dated by TCRdb to the early 2020s). The method behind the library was the immunoSEQ multiplex PCR assay. TCRdb retrieved this table from immuneACCESS and kept in-frame rearrangements only. Not all clones are present; in checked studies, unresolved V genes account for under half, and no reason is known for the remainder. Across this sample there are approximately 25,000 clones, with around 86% seen only once. The top ten clones comprise about 9% of the sample. What was sequenced was peripheral blood. These receptors originate from a human donor in a cohort sampled during active COVID-19.

The CDR3 nucleotides read TGTGCCAGCAGTTTAGTAGAGCCTGGCACAGATACGCAGTATTTT. Translated: CASSLVEPGTDTQYF. The V and J genes are TRBV27 and TRBJ2-3; D is unclear. Germline CDR1 reads MNHEY; CDR2 reads SMNVEV (reference sequence). This CDR3 region has 15 residues. Between the trimmed V and J ends, which lost 2 bases and 1 base, there was a span of 10 bases.

This clone has just a few counts. This chain connects TRBV2 to TRBJ2-7; unclear D gene. This CDR3 comprises 13 residues. Germline V gene sequence: CDR1 SNHLY, CDR2 FYNNEI. The V end was cut by 3 bases, the J end by 2 bases, with 8 bases between. The CDR3 DNA reads as TGTGCCAGCAGTGATGTCAGAACCTACGAGCAGTACTTC. Translation: CASSDVRTYEQYF.

This clone is classed as medium-sized. V gene TRBV7-6 combines with J gene TRBJ2-2; D gene unclear. Germline CDR1 reads SGHVS; CDR2 reads FNYEAQ. The CDR3 runs to 13 residues. V lost 6 bases and J lost 8, with 13 bases in between. The DNA of the CDR3 is TGTGCCAGCAGTCCGAAGCCACCGGGGGAGCTGTTTTTT. The encoded protein is CASSPKPPGELFF.

This chain uses TRBV6-2 or TRBV6-3 with TRBJ2-7; D ambiguous. Germline loops: CDR1 MNHEY, CDR2 SVGEGT. Trimming left V 5 bases short and J 2 bases short, with 10 bases between. This CDR3 contains 13 residues. The CDR3 sequence is CASSRPSTYEQYF. As DNA, the CDR3 is TGTGCCAGCAGTCGTCCTAGTACCTACGAGCAGTACTTC.

The chain recombines TRBV6-1 with TRBJ2-3; 7 nucleotides line up with TRBD1. The CDR3 extends over 16 amino acids. J was trimmed by 0 bases and V by 2 bases; bases with no gene match: 5. Germline V gene sequence: CDR1 MNHNS, CDR2 SASEGT. The CDR3 DNA reads as TGTGCCAGCAGTGAACGAGGGGGCGTGAGCACAGATACGCAGTATTTT. Amino acid sequence: CASSERGGVSTDTQYF.

The V call is TRBV9, the J call TRBJ2-3, with no clear D. Germline CDR1 SGDLS, CDR2 YYNGEE. Trimming removed 0 bases at V and 7 bases at J, with 12 bases between. This CDR3 has 14 residues. The CDR3 nucleotides read TGTGCCAGCAGCGTAGAGGCGGAAAGGAATACGCAGTATTTT. It translates to CASSVEAERNTQYF.

The gene calls are TRBV2 and TRBJ2-7; 7 positions match TRBD1. The CDR3 is 15 residues long. CDR1 and CDR2 (germline): SNHLY, FYNNEI. J was trimmed by 2 bases and V by 4 bases; bases with no gene match: 8. The CDR3 nucleotides are TGTGCCAGCAGTGCTCAGACAGGGACCCCCTACGAGCAGTACTTC. Translating gives CASSAQTGTPYEQYF.

The gene calls are TRBV9 and TRBJ2-6, with 7 bases that match TRBD1. V lost 3 bases, J lost 1 base, and 10 bases stayed unmatched. The germline V gene encodes CDR1 SGDLS and CDR2 YYNGEE. The CDR3 runs to 18 residues. CDR3 nucleotide sequence: TGTGCCAGCAGCGGACAGACAGGGCAGGTTTCTGGGGCCAACGTCCTGACTTTC. Protein: CASSGQTGQVSGANVLTF.

J is TRBJ2-7 and V is TRBV2; D may be TRBD1 (5 bases). V lost 3 bases and J lost 2, with 14 bases in between. The CDR3 length is 15 residues. The germline CDR1 and CDR2 sequences are SNHLY and FYNNEI. CDR3 in amino acids: CASSDLQGSAYEQYF. CDR3 in DNA: TGTGCCAGCAGTGATCTCCAGGGTAGTGCCTACGAGCAGTACTTC.

The chain couples TRBV29-1 to TRBJ2-1; D perhaps matches TRBD2 (5 bases). The germline V gene has CDR1 SQVTM and CDR2 ANQGSEA. The V and J ends lost 8 bases and 0 bases respectively, with 17 bases between them. CDR3 length: 15 amino acids. CDR3 nucleotide sequence: TGCAGCTTCCTCGGAGGCGCGAGCTCCTACAATGAGCAGTTCTTC. It translates to CSFLGGASSYNEQFF.

A few counts support this clone. The chain couples TRBV7-2 to TRBJ2-7, with TRBD2 as a possible D gene (6 bases). Germline V lookup: CDR1 SGHTA, CDR2 FQGNSA. Trimming cost V 0 bases and J 0 bases, with 18 bases left between them. This CDR3 is built from 18 residues. The CDR3 is CASSLANAGGTYSYEQYF. CDR3 coding DNA: TGTGCCAGCAGCTTAGCGAACGCGGGCGGGACCTACTCCTACGAGCAGTACTTC. The complete variable domain, with remaining parts taken from reference TRBV7-2 and TRBJ2-7, reads GAGVSQSPSNKVTEKGKDVELRCDPISGHTALYWYRQSLGQGLEFLIYFQGNSAPDKSGLPSDRFSAERTGGSVSTLTIQRTQQEDSAVYLCASSLANAGGTYSYEQYFGPGTRLTVT.

The chain joins TRBV11-3 to TRBJ2-2, with D possibly TRBD2 on 6 matching bases. Per germline, CDR1 SGHNT and CDR2 YENEEA. The CDR3 contains 15 residues. V lost 7 bases and J lost 2, with 14 bases in between. CDR3 bases: TGTGCCAGCACCGCTACCGGGGGAAACACCGGGGAGCTGTTTTTT. Translated, it gives CASTATGGNTGELFF.

The genes are TRBV3-1 (or the pseudogene TRBV3-2) and TRBJ2-6, with unresolved D. Germline V gene lookup returns CDR1 LGHDT and CDR2 YNNKEL (reference sequence). V gave up 1 base and J gave up 0 bases, with 10 bases separating them. The CDR3 spans 17 residues. In DNA form, the CDR3 reads TGTGCCAGCAGCCAAGCCACACGCCGCTCTGGGGCCAACGTCCTGACTTTC. It encodes CASSQATRRSGANVLTF.

The chain recombines TRBV6-2 or TRBV6-3 with TRBJ2-7; 9 bases fit TRBD2. This CDR3 has 15 residues. Germline V gene sequence: CDR1 MNHEY, CDR2 SVGEGT. Germline trimming cut 2 bases from V and 4 bases from J; bases unmatched to any gene: 6. Written as DNA, the CDR3 is TGTGCCAGCAGTTACCCTGGGACTAGCAGTTACGAGCAGTACTTC. As protein: CASSYPGTSSYEQYF.

V and J are TRBV5-1 and TRBJ2-1; 8 bases fit TRBD2. J gave up 5 bases and V 3 bases, and 13 bases lay outside the gene matches. The germline V gene encodes CDR1 SGHRS and CDR2 YFSETQ. This CDR3 contains 17 residues. The CDR3 region is CASSWNFLAGSNNEQFF. The CDR3 DNA is TGCGCCAGCAGCTGGAATTTCCTAGCGGGTAGTAACAATGAGCAGTTCTTC. The variable domain in full, completed from reference TRBV5-1 and TRBJ2-1, reads KAGVTQTPRYLIKTRGQQVTLSCSPISGHRSVSWYQQTPGQGLQFLFEYFSETQRNKGNFPGRFSGRQFSNSRSEMNVSTLELGDSALYLCASSWNFLAGSNNEQFFGPGTRLTVL.

The genes are TRBV9 and TRBJ1-2; the D gene is possibly TRBD1 (6 bases). This CDR3 has 13 residues. The V end was cut by 3 bases, the J end by 4 bases, with 10 bases between. CDR1 is SGDLS and CDR2 is YYNGEE in the germline V gene. For the CDR3, the DNA is TGTGCCAGCAGCGCGGACAGTCCCTATGGCTACACCTTC. Translated: CASSADSPYGYTF.

This clone has just one count. This sequence joins TRBV11-1 and TRBJ2-7, with a weak D call TRBD1 (5 bases). Per germline, CDR1 SGHAT and CDR2 FQDESV (reference sequence). V shed 5 bases and J shed 3 bases, with 11 bases lying between them. This CDR3 has 13 amino acids. CDR3 nucleotide sequence: TGTGCCAGCAGCCGCCCAGGGATCTACGAGCAGTACTTC. It is translated as CASSRPGIYEQYF.

This chain connects TRBV24-1 to TRBJ2-7; no definite D call. V lost 4 bases, J lost 2 bases, and 11 bases lay in between. This CDR3 contains 14 residues. Germline V lookup: CDR1 KGHDR, CDR2 SFDVKD. The CDR3 coding sequence is TGTGCCACCAGTGAGGTTGACACCCCCTACGAGCAGTACTTC. It is translated as CATSEVDTPYEQYF.

The chain carries TRBV9 and TRBJ2-5, with D maybe TRBD1 (5 bases). The CDR3 runs to 15 residues. Germline V gives CDR1 SGDLS, CDR2 YYNGEE. Trimming took off 0 bases at V and 5 bases at J, with 14 bases between the two ends. CDR3 nucleotide sequence: TGTGCCAGCAGCGTAGGGACAACGGTTATGGAGACCCAGTACTTC. Amino acids: CASSVGTTVMETQYF.

The V gene is TRBV7-2, the J gene TRBJ2-2; unclear D gene. Germline V lookup: CDR1 SGHTA, CDR2 FQGNSA. CDR3 length: 17 residues. V lost 1 base and J 2 bases, leaving 14 bases between the germline ends. CDR3 DNA: TGTGCCAGCAGCTTAGACCCCAGGCGAACAAACACCGGGGAGCTGTTTTTT. Protein: CASSLDPRRTNTGELFF. The whole variable domain, remainder taken from reference TRBV7-2 and TRBJ2-2, is GAGVSQSPSNKVTEKGKDVELRCDPISGHTALYWYRQSLGQGLEFLIYFQGNSAPDKSGLPSDRFSAERTGGSVSTLTIQRTQQEDSAVYLCASSLDPRRTNTGELFFGEGSRLTVL.

The chain employs TRBV19 and TRBJ1-4, with TRBD1 matching 10 bases. The ends lost 5 bases at V and 0 bases at J; junction bases unmatched: 6. Looked up from germline, CDR1 is LNHDA and CDR2 is SQIVND (reference sequence). The length of the CDR3 is 17 residues. CDR3 DNA sequence: TGTGCCAGTAGTTTCCGACAGGGGGCTGCAACTAATGAAAAACTGTTTTTT. It specifies CASSFRQGAATNEKLFF.

The DNA for the CDR3 is TGTGCCAGCAGCGTTTTTCCCACTGAAGCTTTCTTT. Translation gives CASSVFPTEAFF. J is TRBJ1-1 and V is TRBV12-3 or TRBV12-4, with D uncertain. This CDR3 is built from 12 residues. V lost 6 bases to trimming and J lost 4 bases, with 9 bases between them.

This clone was seen a single time. Other DNA sequences within the sample encode an identical CDR3. V and J are TRBV9 and TRBJ2-3, with D perhaps matching TRBD1 (6 bases). Germline-derived CDR1 and CDR2 are SGDLS and YYNGEE. Trimming took 0 bases from V and 1 from J, leaving 9 bases between them. CDR3 length equals 15 residues. The CDR3 region has the DNA TGTGCCAGCAGCGTAGTGGGGGCTGGCACAGATACGCAGTATTTT. The encoded protein is CASSVVGAGTDTQYF.

The genes are TRBV4-1 and TRBJ1-5; D unclear. Germline lookup yields CDR1 MGHRA and CDR2 YSYEKL. The V end was cut by 0 bases, the J end by 2 bases, with 11 bases between. This CDR3 comprises 16 residues. DNA for the CDR3: TGCGCCAGCAGCCAAGATGGAGGGATCGGCAATCAGCCCCAGCATTTT. Amino acid sequence: CASSQDGGIGNQPQHF.

The chain joins TRBV5-8 to TRBJ2-2, with D possibly matching TRBD2 (9 bases). The germline CDR1 and CDR2 sequences are SGHTS and YDEGEE. Trimming pared 5 bases from V and 5 bases from J, leaving 31 bases between. This CDR3 is built from 20 residues. CDR3 in amino acids: CASRIRQGTAGGPATGELFF. CDR3 DNA sequence: TGTGCCAGCAGGATCAGACAGGGGACGGCGGGAGGGCCGGCGACCGGGGAGCTGTTTTTT.

The rearrangement uses TRBV14 and TRBJ2-6; D not certain. Germline V gene lookup returns CDR1 SGHDN and CDR2 FVKESK. Deletions cut 1 base from V and 1 base from J, with 8 bases between. The CDR3 loop spans 16 amino acids. The CDR3 reads CASSQVRFSGANVLTF. CDR3 DNA: TGTGCCAGCAGCCAAGTGCGCTTTTCTGGGGCCAACGTCCTGACTTTC.

V is TRBV6-6 and J is TRBJ1-2; 8 bases agree with TRBD1. The length of the CDR3 is 14 residues. V lost 4 bases, J lost 8 bases, and 9 bases stayed unmatched. Germline V gene lookup returns CDR1 MNHNY and CDR2 SVGAGI (reference sequence). This CDR3 is CASSSSDRGGGYTF. The DNA of the CDR3 is TGTGCCAGCAGTTCCTCCGACAGGGGCGGGGGCTACACCTTC.

This chain links TRBV3-1 (or the pseudogene TRBV3-2) with TRBJ1-2, with 7 bases matching TRBD1. The CDR3 runs to 15 residues. The germline CDR1 and CDR2 sequences are LGHDT and YNNKEL (reference sequence). The V gene end was trimmed by 3 bases and the J gene end by 0 bases; junction bases not matched to a gene: 4. The CDR3 protein is CASSQGQPSNYGYTF. CDR3 coding DNA: TGTGCCAGCAGCCAGGGACAGCCCTCTAACTATGGCTACACCTTC.

The chain carries TRBV5-4 and TRBJ2-1, with 11 bases matching TRBD2. Trimming removed 3 bases from V and 5 bases from J; junction bases left unmatched: 4. The CDR3 covers 15 residues. CDR1 SGHNT and CDR2 YYREEE come from the germline V gene (reference sequence). Written as DNA, the CDR3 is TGTGCCAGCAGCTCGGGACTAGCGGATCACAATGAGCAGTTCTTC. Its translation is CASSSGLADHNEQFF.

V gene TRBV14 combines with J gene TRBJ1-1; 9 positions agree with TRBD1. There are 15 residues in the CDR3. J gave up 11 bases and V 1 base, and 11 bases lay outside the gene matches. The germline V gene has CDR1 SGHDN and CDR2 FVKESK. Here the CDR3 reads CASSQGTFGTGLAFF. CDR3 bases: TGTGCCAGCAGCCAAGGTACTTTTGGGACAGGGCTCGCTTTCTTT.

The V gene is TRBV5-6, the J gene TRBJ2-1, with 9 bases that match TRBD2. The length of the CDR3 is 16 residues. Germline trimming cut 1 base from V and 1 base from J; bases unmatched to any gene: 3. Germline CDR1 reads SGHDT; CDR2 reads YYEEEE. In nucleotides, the CDR3 is TGTGCCAGCAGCTTGAAGCTAGCGGGGTCCTACAATGAGCAGTTCTTC. It yields the protein CASSLKLAGSYNEQFF.